Shown below are 10 T cell receptor beta chains from a single sample sequenced in a study of radiotherapy plus CTLA-4 blockade in lung cancer. TCRdb's copy holds only in-frame clones and misses some; the assay was immunoSEQ multiplex PCR. The sample has tens of thousands of clones, around 80% seen once; the top ten hold more than 8.5%. The material was peripheral blood, obtained from a patient treated with radiotherapy plus ipilimumab. The receptors here all came from a human donor with non-small cell lung cancer who had a complete response to radiotherapy plus ipilimumab.

The chain uses TRBV2 and TRBJ1-2; D gene ambiguous. Germline-derived CDR1 and CDR2 are SNHLY and FYNNEI. This CDR3 is built from 14 residues. V lost 6 bases and J lost 3, with 14 bases in between. CDR3 in amino acids: CASRLELSHYGYTF. The CDR3 coding sequence is TGTGCCAGCAGGCTCGAGCTTTCCCACTATGGCTACACCTTC.

The chain carries TRBV6-5 and TRBJ2-1, with TRBD2 matching 8 bases. V dropped 6 bases and J dropped 9; count of bases not matched to a gene: 7. CDR3 size: 13 residues. Germline CDR1 and CDR2: MNHEY and SVGAGI. The CDR3 DNA reads as TGTGCCAGCAGGCAGACCGGGACTAGTGAGCAGTTCTTC. Residues: CASRQTGTSEQFF.

This clone was seen a few times. V and J are TRBV5-6 and TRBJ2-2; D ambiguous. Germline CDR1 and CDR2: SGHDT and YYEEEE. The CDR3 is 15 amino acids. Trimming cost V 0 bases and J 0 bases, with 6 bases left between them. The CDR3 sequence is CASSLGFTNTGELFF. The CDR3 DNA is TGTGCCAGCAGCTTGGGATTCACGAACACCGGGGAGCTGTTTTTT.

The rearrangement links TRBV11-3 to TRBJ1-2; 7 bases map to TRBD1. J gave up 0 bases and V 1 base, and 2 bases lay outside the gene matches. Germline assignment: CDR1 SGHNT and CDR2 YENEEA. This CDR3 is 15 amino acids long. Here the CDR3 DNA reads TGTGCCAGCAGCTTAGGGACAGGAGCTAACTATGGCTACACCTTC. Its protein is CASSLGTGANYGYTF.

The V call is TRBV19, the J call TRBJ2-4; 7 bases are a match to TRBD2. Per germline, CDR1 LNHDA and CDR2 SQIVND (reference sequence). V was clipped by 9 bases and J by 7 bases; unmatched bases: 9. This CDR3 region has 13 residues. The CDR3 sequence: CASSEGLPNIQYF. The DNA for the CDR3 is TGTGCCAGCAGCGAGGGACTACCTAACATTCAGTACTTC.

The chain carries TRBV19 and TRBJ2-2, with TRBD1 matching over 9 bases. With V trimmed by 7 bases and J by 1 base, 10 bases remained unmatched. This CDR3 contains 17 residues. Germline assignment: CDR1 LNHDA and CDR2 SQIVND (reference sequence). The CDR3 loop is CASKGTGYSGNTGELFF. For the CDR3, the DNA is TGTGCCAGTAAGGGGACAGGGTACTCGGGGAACACCGGGGAGCTGTTTTTT.

This chain links TRBV5-4 with TRBJ2-2; D is undetermined. The ends were cut back, 4 bases at V and 6 bases at J, with 7 bases in the middle. Germline values: CDR1 SGHNT, CDR2 YYREEE (reference sequence). The CDR3 spans 12 residues. The CDR3 DNA follows: TGTGCCAGCAGCCCCCGGGCCGGGGAGCTGTTTTTT. It translates to CASSPRAGELFF.

This chain connects TRBV27 to TRBJ2-7, with 9 nucleotides matching TRBD1. The germline V gene encodes CDR1 MNHEY and CDR2 SMNVEV (reference sequence). This CDR3 comprises 13 residues. V was pared by 6 bases and J by 0 bases, with 0 bases of the junction left unmatched. The CDR3, as DNA: TGTGCCAGCAGGGACAGGGGCTCCTACGAGCAGTACGTC. Translated: CASRDRGSYEQYV.

The genes are TRBV5-6 and TRBJ1-2, with TRBD1 identical over 9 bases. The V gene's germline CDR1 is SGHDT and CDR2 YYEEEE. The V segment lost 4 bases and the J segment 4 bases; nucleotides outside the gene matches: 8. The CDR3 has 15 amino acids. CDR3 amino acids: CASSLNDRGSYGYTF. In DNA form, the CDR3 reads TGTGCCAGCAGCCTTAACGACAGGGGGTCCTATGGCTACACCTTC.

Comments on this clone: The sample carries other DNA sequences with the same CDR3. The V call is TRBV14, the J call TRBJ1-2; the D is unclear. This CDR3 spans 15 amino acids. Germline CDR1 is SGHDN and CDR2 is FVKESK. V was pared by 2 bases and J by 4 bases, with 14 bases between. CDR3 residues: CASSQTRARGYGYTF. In DNA, the CDR3 is TGTGCCAGCAGCCAAACCCGGGCCAGAGGCTATGGCTACACCTTC. The whole variable domain, filled in from reference TRBV14 and TRBJ1-2, reads EAGVTQFPSHSVIEKGQTVTLRCDPISGHDNLYWYRRVMGKEIKFLLHFVKESKQDESGMPNNRFLAERTGGTYSTLKVQPAELEDSGVYFCASSQTRARGYGYTFGSGTRLTVV.